This TCR beta chain was recovered during a study of shared clonotypes between healthy human individuals. Using immunoSEQ multiplex PCR, the repertoire was profiled, and TCRdb retains in-frame clones only, with some absent. The table has about 2.1 million clones, more than 85% seen once. Only CD45RO-negative cells positively selected for CCR7 counted as naive CD8 cells, so terminally differentiated effector memory CD45RA+ cells were excluded. The specimen was naive CD8+ T cells from PBMCs. This receptor was identified in a man between 18 and 29 years old in good health. Some clones in this sample may be carry-over from other donors' samples.

The CDR3 is CSARTSGSYEQFF. CDR3 DNA sequence: TGCAGCGCACGGACTAGCGGGAGCTATGAGCAGTTCTTC. The chain is built from TRBV29-1 and TRBJ2-1, with 13 bases fitting TRBD2. The CDR3 runs 13 residues. Germline V lookup: CDR1 SQVTM, CDR2 ANQGSEA. Trimming took 7 bases from V and 8 from J; bases not matched to a gene: 5.